This T cell receptor (beta chain) stems from a study of blood T cell repertoires in COVID-19. About the study: Samples representing acute and convalescent COVID-19 were sourced from the United States, Italy and Spain. T cells, B-cell-depleted T cells, or PBMCs provided the cDNA or gDNA that served as material.

In the original processing: Amplified reference gene primers provided the basis for estimating nucleated cell counts. Data came from immunoSEQ multiplex PCR; TCRdb stores just in-frame clones and leaves some out. For V, J and clone size, that table is used; D and trimming come from the DNA. The sample consists of 250,000 to 300,000 clones, around nine tenths of them appearing once. This CDR3 is built from 15 residues. Germline values: CDR1 SGHVS, CDR2 FQNEAQ. V was clipped by 4 bases and J by 4 bases, with 16 bases between them. The material sequenced was peripheral blood. The rearrangement joins TRBV7-8 to TRBJ1-1, with D perhaps TRBD1 (6 bases). The sequence derives from a man in his forties with acute or convalescent COVID-19. CDR3 in amino acids: CASSSITGWLTEAFF. The CDR3 nucleotides read TGTGCCAGCAGCTCCATAACAGGGTGGCTCACTGAAGCTTTCTTT.